This T cell receptor beta chain was sequenced during a study of blood T cell repertoires in COVID-19. Looking at the study overall: Acute-phase and convalescent COVID-19 samples originated in the United States, Italy and Spain. PBMCs, B-cell-depleted T cells, or T cells provided the cDNA or gDNA that made up the material.

Germline values: CDR1 SGHVS, CDR2 FNYEAQ. The CDR3 runs to 19 residues. J gave up 2 bases and V 5 bases, and 21 bases lay outside the gene matches. Clones were read by immunoSEQ multiplex PCR, and TCRdb kept only the in-frame ones, dropping some. The sample lists some 330,000 clones; 85% to 90% were seen once. The chain couples TRBV7-6 to TRBJ2-7; 7 nucleotides align to TRBD2. The sequence derives from a woman between 45 and 60 years old with active or convalescent COVID-19. Input material: peripheral blood. The CDR3 is CASSPAVEGLGLRAYEQYF. The CDR3 coding sequence is TGTGCCAGCAGCCCCGCGGTCGAGGGATTGGGACTACGCGCCTACGAGCAGTACTTC. Using reference TRBV7-6 and TRBJ2-7 for the parts outside the CDR3, the full variable domain is GAGVSQSPRYKVTKRGQDVALRCDPISGHVSLYWYRQALGQGPEFLTYFNYEAQQDKSGLPNDRFSAERPEGSISTLTIQRTEQRDSAMYRCASSPAVEGLGLRAYEQYFGPGTRLTVT.